Given below is one T cell receptor (beta chain) in context. This sample stems from a study of blood T cell repertoires in COVID-19. In the authors' methods: It was from reference gene primer amplification that nucleated cell counts were estimated. Using immunoSEQ multiplex PCR, the repertoire was profiled, and TCRdb retains in-frame clones only, with some absent. The DNA was the basis for D and trimming; V, J and clone size are from that table. The sample records over 110,000 clones, 75% to 85% being singletons. The sequenced sample consisted of peripheral blood. This clonotype originated in a man aged 55 to 70 with active or convalescent COVID-19.

The CDR3 sequence is CASSLVGTSGSNAGELFF. DNA of the CDR3: TGCGCCAGCAGCTTGGTAGGGACTAGCGGGAGTAATGCCGGGGAGCTGTTTTTT. The chain combines TRBV5-1 with TRBJ2-2; 14 bases match TRBD2. Germline V CDR1 and CDR2: SGHRS, YFSETQ. CDR3 length: 18 residues. V was pared by 0 bases and J by 6 bases, with 7 bases of the junction left unmatched.